Following are 7 T cell receptor beta chains from one sample sequenced in a study of blood T cell repertoires in COVID-19. Only in-frame clones appear in the TCRdb table, and some are missing; sequencing was by immunoSEQ multiplex PCR. The repertoire holds about 23,000 clones, 80% to 90% seen once, with about 6.5% in the top ten. Sample: peripheral blood. These receptors were taken from a woman at least 80 years old with active COVID-19.

The chain combines TRBV20-1 with TRBJ2-1; D is perhaps TRBD1 (6 bases). CDR1 DFQATT and CDR2 SNEGSKA come from the germline V gene (reference sequence). Trimming took off 3 bases at V and 9 bases at J, with 15 bases between the two ends. The CDR3 length is 13 residues. The CDR3 coding sequence is TGCAGTGCTAGTCGCCTACAGGGTGGTGAGCAGTTCTTC. Protein sequence: CSASRLQGGEQFF.

The genes are TRBV10-3 and TRBJ1-2; D may be TRBD1 (6 bases). V lost 0 bases and J lost 6, with 8 bases in between. Germline V gene lookup returns CDR1 ENHRY and CDR2 SYGVKD. The CDR3 runs 13 residues. The CDR3: CAISESKGDGYTF. The CDR3 nucleotides are TGTGCCATCAGTGAGTCGAAGGGGGATGGCTACACCTTC.

The chain carries TRBV2 and TRBJ2-3; 10 positions agree with TRBD2. This CDR3 is built from 15 residues. After removal of 2 bases from V and 5 bases from J, the junction contained 4 bases not matched to a gene. From germline, CDR1 is SNHLY and CDR2 FYNNEI. CDR3 sequence reads: CASSERSGGLDTQYF. In DNA, the CDR3 is TGTGCCAGCAGTGAACGTAGCGGGGGGCTAGATACGCAGTATTTT.

The chain uses TRBV6-2 or TRBV6-3 and TRBJ2-1, with 12 bases lining up with TRBD2. V gave up 5 bases and J gave up 3 bases; unmatched junction bases: 2. Germline lookup yields CDR1 MNHEY and CDR2 SVGEGT. CDR3 length: 15 residues. The CDR3 region is CASSALAGGYNEQFF. In DNA form, the CDR3 reads TGTGCCAGCAGTGCACTAGCGGGGGGCTACAATGAGCAGTTCTTC.

This clone appeared a single time. J is TRBJ2-3 and V is TRBV5-8; TRBD1 might be the D (5 bases). Germline CDR1 and CDR2: SGHTS and YDEGEE. V gave up 6 bases and J gave up 5 bases, with 13 bases separating them. This CDR3 comprises 13 residues. CDR3 nucleotide sequence: TGTGCCAGCATCCGTTTGGGGCGAGATACGCAGTATTTT. Translated: CASIRLGRDTQYF. Complete variable domain (other parts from reference TRBV5-8 and TRBJ2-3): EAGVTQSPTHLIKTRGQQATLRCSPISGHTSVYWYQQALGLGLQFLLWYDEGEERNRGNFPPRFSGRQFPNYSSELNVNALELEDSALYLCASIRLGRDTQYFGPGTRLTVL.

The CDR3 DNA reads TGTGCCAGCAGCGCAACCGGACAGGGTGGGTCAGAGACCCAGTACTTC. Amino acids: CASSATGQGGSETQYF. The chain carries TRBV7-6 and TRBJ2-5, with 8 bases that match TRBD1. Germline V gives CDR1 SGHVS, CDR2 FNYEAQ. V lost 5 bases and J lost 4; bases outside the gene matches: 12. The CDR3 has 16 residues.

The chain carries TRBV3-1 (or the pseudogene TRBV3-2) and TRBJ1-2, with 9 bases matching TRBD1. Trimming took 4 bases from V and 4 from J; bases not matched to a gene: 7. The CDR3 spans 15 residues. In germline, CDR1 is LGHDT, CDR2 YNNKEL (reference sequence). CDR3 bases: TGTGCCAGCAGCCGAGCGGACAGGGGACCCTATGGCTACACCTTC. Translating it yields CASSRADRGPYGYTF.